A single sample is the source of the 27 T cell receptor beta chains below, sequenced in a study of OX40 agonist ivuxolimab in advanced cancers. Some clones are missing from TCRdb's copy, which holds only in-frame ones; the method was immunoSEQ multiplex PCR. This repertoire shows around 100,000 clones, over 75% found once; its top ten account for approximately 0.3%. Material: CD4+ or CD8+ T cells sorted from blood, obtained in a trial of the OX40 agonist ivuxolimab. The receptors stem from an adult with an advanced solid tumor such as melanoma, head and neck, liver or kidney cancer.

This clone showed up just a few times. CDR3 protein: CAWSREETQYF. The CDR3 DNA is TGTGCCTGGAGCAGAGAAGAGACCCAGTACTTC. V is TRBV30 and J is TRBJ2-5; D remains unclear. The ends were cut back, 3 bases at V and 3 bases at J, with 5 bases in the middle. Germline CDR1 and CDR2: GTSNPN and SVGIG (reference sequence). The CDR3 runs 11 residues.

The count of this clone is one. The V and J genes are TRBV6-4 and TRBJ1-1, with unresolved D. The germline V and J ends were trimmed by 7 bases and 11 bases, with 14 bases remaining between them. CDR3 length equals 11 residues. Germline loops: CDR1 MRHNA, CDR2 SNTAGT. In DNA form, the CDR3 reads TGTGCCAGCACGGGCCCCCTTAAGGCTTTCTTT. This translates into CASTGPLKAFF.

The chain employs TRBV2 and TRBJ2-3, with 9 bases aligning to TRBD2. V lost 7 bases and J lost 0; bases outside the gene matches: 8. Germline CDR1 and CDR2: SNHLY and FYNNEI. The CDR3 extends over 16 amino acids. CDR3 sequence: CASTPTSGTSTDTQYF. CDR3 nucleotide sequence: TGTGCCAGCACCCCGACTAGCGGAACTAGCACAGATACGCAGTATTTT. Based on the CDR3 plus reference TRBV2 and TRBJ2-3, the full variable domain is EPEVTQTPSHQVTQMGQEVILRCVPISNHLYFYWYRQILGQKVEFLVSFYNNEISEKSEIFDDQFSVERPDGSNFTLKIRSTKLEDSAMYFCASTPTSGTSTDTQYFGPGTRLTVL.

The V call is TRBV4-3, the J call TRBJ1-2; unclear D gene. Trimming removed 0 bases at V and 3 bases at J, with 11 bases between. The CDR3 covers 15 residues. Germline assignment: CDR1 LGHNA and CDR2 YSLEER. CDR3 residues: CASSQDPYRYYGYTF. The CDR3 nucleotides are TGCGCCAGCAGCCAAGATCCGTACAGATACTATGGCTACACCTTC.

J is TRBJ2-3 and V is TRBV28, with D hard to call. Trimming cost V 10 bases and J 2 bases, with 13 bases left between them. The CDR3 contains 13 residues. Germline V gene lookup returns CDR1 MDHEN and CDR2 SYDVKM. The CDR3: CAIRISNTDTQYF. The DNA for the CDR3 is TGTGCCATCCGAATATCCAACACAGATACGCAGTATTTT.

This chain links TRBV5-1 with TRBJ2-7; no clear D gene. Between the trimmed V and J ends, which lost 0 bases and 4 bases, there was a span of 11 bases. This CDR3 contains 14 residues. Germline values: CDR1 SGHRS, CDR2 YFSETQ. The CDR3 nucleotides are TGCGCCAGCAGCTTGGATCCAGCGAGGTACGAGCAGTACTTC. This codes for CASSLDPARYEQYF.

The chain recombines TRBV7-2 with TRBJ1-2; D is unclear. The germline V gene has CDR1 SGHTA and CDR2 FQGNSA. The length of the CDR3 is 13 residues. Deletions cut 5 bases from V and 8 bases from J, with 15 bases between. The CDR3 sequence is CASSRSGIDGYTF. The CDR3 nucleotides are TGTGCCAGCAGCCGTAGTGGGATTGACGGCTACACCTTC.

The CDR3 spells CASSRLGTQYF. The CDR3 DNA is TGTGCCAGCAGTAGGCTCGGTACGCAGTATTTT. The chain joins TRBV28 to TRBJ2-3; no clear D. The CDR3 consists of 11 residues. V lost 5 bases to trimming and J lost 8 bases, with 8 bases between them. From germline, CDR1 is MDHEN and CDR2 SYDVKM.

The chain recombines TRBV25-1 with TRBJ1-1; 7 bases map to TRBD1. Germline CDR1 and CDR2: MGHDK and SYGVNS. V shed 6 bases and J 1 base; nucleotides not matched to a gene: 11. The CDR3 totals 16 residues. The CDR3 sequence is CASRGNPTGKNTEAFF. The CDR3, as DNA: TGTGCCAGCAGGGGGAATCCGACAGGGAAGAACACTGAAGCTTTCTTT.

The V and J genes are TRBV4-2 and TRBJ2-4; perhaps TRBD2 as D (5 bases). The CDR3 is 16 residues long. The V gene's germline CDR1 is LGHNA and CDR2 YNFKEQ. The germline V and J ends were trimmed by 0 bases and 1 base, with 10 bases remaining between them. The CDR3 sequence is CASSQELRGAKNIQYF. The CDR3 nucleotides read TGTGCCAGCAGCCAAGAGCTGAGAGGGGCCAAAAACATTCAGTACTTC.

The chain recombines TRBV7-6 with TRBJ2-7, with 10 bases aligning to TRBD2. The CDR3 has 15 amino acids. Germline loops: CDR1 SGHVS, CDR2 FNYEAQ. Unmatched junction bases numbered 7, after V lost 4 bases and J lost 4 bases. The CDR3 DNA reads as TGTGCCAGCAGCTCCATAGCGGGAGGTCGGTACGAGCAGTACTTC. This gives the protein CASSSIAGGRYEQYF. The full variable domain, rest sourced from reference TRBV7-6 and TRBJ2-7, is GAGVSQSPRYKVTKRGQDVALRCDPISGHVSLYWYRQALGQGPEFLTYFNYEAQQDKSGLPNDRFSAERPEGSISTLTIQRTEQRDSAMYRCASSSIAGGRYEQYFGPGTRLTVT.

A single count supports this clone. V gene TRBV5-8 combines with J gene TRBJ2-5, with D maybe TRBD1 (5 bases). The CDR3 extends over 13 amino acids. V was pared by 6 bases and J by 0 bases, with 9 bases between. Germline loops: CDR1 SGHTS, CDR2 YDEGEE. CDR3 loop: CASTWGHQETQYF. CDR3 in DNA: TGTGCCAGCACCTGGGGCCACCAAGAGACCCAGTACTTC.

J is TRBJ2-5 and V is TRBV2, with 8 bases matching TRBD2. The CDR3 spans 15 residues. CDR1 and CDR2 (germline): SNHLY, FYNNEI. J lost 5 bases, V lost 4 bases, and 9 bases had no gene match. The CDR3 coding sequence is TGTGCCAGCAGTGCCCGACGGGGGGGCCGGGAGACCCAGTACTTC. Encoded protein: CASSARRGGRETQYF. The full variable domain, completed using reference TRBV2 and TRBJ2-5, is EPEVTQTPSHQVTQMGQEVILRCVPISNHLYFYWYRQILGQKVEFLVSFYNNEISEKSEIFDDQFSVERPDGSNFTLKIRSTKLEDSAMYFCASSARRGGRETQYFGPGTRLLVL.

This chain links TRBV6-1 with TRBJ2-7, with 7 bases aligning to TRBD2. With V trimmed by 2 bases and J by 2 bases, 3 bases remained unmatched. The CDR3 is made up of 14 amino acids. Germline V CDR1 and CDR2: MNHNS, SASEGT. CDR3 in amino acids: CASSESGGPYEQYF. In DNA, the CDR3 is TGTGCCAGCAGTGAATCGGGAGGCCCCTACGAGCAGTACTTC.

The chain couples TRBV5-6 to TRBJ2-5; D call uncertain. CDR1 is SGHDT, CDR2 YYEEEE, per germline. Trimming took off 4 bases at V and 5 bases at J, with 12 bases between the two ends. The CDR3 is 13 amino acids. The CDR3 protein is CASSGSRSETQYF. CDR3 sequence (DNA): TGTGCCAGCAGCGGGTCGCGGTCGGAGACCCAGTACTTC.

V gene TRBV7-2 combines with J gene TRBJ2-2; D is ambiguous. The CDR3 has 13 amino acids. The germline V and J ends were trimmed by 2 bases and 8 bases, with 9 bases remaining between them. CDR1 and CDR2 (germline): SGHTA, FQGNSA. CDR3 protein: CASSLMGMGELFF. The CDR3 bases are TGTGCCAGCAGCTTAATGGGGATGGGGGAGCTGTTTTTT.

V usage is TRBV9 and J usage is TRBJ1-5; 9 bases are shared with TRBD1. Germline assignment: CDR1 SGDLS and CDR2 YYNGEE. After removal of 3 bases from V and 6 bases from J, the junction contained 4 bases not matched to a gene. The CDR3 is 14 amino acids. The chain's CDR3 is CASSGGQGTQPQHF. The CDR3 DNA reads TGTGCCAGCAGCGGGGGACAGGGAACTCAGCCCCAGCATTTT.

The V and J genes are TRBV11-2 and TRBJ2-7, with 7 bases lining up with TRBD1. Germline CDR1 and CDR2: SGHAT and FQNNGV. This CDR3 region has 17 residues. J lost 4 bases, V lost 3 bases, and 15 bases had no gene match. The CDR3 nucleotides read TGTGCCAGCAGCTTGCAAGGGGGCGCCCTCCCAGCTTACGAGCAGTACTTC. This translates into CASSLQGGALPAYEQYF.

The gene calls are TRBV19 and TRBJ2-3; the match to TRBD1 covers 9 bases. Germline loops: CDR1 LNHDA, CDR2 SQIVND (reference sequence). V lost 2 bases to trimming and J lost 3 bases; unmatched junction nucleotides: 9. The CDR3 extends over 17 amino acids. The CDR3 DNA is TGTGCCAGTAGTATACGCTTGGGACAGGGAGGGACAGATACGCAGTATTTT. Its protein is CASSIRLGQGGTDTQYF.

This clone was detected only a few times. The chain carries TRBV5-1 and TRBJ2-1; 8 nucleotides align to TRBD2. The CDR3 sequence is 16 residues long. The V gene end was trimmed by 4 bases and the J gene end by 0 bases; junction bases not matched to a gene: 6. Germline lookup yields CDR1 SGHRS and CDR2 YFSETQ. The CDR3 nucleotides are TGCGCCAGCAGCAATACAGCGGGAGTCTCCTACAATGAGCAGTTCTTC. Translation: CASSNTAGVSYNEQFF.

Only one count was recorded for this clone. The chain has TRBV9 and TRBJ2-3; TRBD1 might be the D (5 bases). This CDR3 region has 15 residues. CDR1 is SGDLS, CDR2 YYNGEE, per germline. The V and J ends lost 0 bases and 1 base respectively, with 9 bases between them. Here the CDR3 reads CASSVAPQGTDTQYF. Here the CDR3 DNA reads TGTGCCAGCAGCGTAGCTCCACAGGGCACAGATACGCAGTATTTT.

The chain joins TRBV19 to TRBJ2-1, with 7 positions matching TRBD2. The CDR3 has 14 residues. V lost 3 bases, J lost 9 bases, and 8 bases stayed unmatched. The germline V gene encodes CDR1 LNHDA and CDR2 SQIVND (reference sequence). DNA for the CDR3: TGTGCCAGTAGTATCAGGACTAGGCAGAGTGAGCAGTTCTTC. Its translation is CASSIRTRQSEQFF. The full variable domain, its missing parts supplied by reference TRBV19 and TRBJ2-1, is DGGITQSPKYLFRKEGQNVTLSCEQNLNHDAMYWYRQDPGQGLRLIYYSQIVNDFQKGDIAEGYSVSREKKESFPLTVTSAQKNPTAFYLCASSIRTRQSEQFFGPGTRLTVL.

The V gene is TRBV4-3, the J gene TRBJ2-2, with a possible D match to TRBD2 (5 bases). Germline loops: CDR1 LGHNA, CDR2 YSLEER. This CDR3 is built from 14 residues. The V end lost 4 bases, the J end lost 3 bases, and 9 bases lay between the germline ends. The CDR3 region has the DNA TGCGCCAGCAGCCCCGCCGGGGACACCGGGGAGCTGTTTTTT. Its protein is CASSPAGDTGELFF.

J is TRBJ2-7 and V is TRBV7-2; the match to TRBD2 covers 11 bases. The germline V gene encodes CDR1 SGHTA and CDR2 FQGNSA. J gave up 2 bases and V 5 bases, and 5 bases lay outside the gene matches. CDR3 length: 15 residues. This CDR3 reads CASSPAGLAAYEQYF. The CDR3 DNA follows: TGTGCCAGCAGCCCCGCGGGACTAGCGGCCTACGAGCAGTACTTC.

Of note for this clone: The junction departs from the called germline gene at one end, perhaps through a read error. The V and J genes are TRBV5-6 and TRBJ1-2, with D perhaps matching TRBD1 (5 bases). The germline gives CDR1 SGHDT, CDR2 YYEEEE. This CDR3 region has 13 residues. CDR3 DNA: TGTGCCAGCAGCTTCGAGGGGCTCCCCGATAGGGCCTTC. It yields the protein CASSFEGLPDRAF.

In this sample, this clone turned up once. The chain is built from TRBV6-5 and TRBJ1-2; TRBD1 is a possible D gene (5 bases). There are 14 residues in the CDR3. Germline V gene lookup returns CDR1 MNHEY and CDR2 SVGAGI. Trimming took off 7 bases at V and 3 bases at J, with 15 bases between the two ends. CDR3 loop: CASNQGTDDYGYTF. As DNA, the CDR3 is TGTGCCAGCAACCAAGGGACCGATGACTATGGCTACACCTTC.

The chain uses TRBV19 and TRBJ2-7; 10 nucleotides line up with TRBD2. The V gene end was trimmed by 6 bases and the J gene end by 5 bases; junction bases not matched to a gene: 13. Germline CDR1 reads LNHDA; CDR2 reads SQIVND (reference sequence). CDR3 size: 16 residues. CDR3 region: CASSTSGTPMSNEQYF. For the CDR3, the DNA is TGTGCCAGTAGCACTAGCGGGACTCCCATGTCCAACGAGCAGTACTTC.